The rows below give T cell receptor beta chains drawn from one sample of a study of early T cells in non-severe SARS-CoV-2 infection. TCRdb reanalysed the 5' RACE reads using MiXCR and keeps one entry per CDR3 protein. The table lists 60,000 to 75,000 distinct CDR3 sequences, over 9.5% of them singletons. The material was whole blood, obtained at baseline. All receptors come from an adult who was a healthcare worker with PCR-confirmed SARS-CoV-2 infection or an uninfected control (not recorded which). CDR3s include the opening cysteine and the closing phenylalanine or tryptophan. The D gene is left open where the match is weak. Size values are once, few and many counts, or a class for expanded clones, and some rows have none.

DNA: TGTGCCAGCAGCCCGGACCCAATCTCCTACGAGCAGTACTTC
CDR3: CASSPDPISYEQYF
V: TRBV9
D: NA
size: NA
J: TRBJ2-7

DNA: TGTGCCAGCAGCTCGGGACAGGGGAAAGGAGATACGCAGTATTTT
CDR3: CASSSGQGKGDTQYF
V: TRBV11-2
D: TRBD1
size: few
J: TRBJ2-3

DNA: TGTGCCAGCAGGTACAGCCAGGGGCCCCAGCATTTT
CDR3: CASRYSQGPQHF
V: TRBV6-1
D: NA
size: many
J: TRBJ1-5

DNA: TGCAGCGTTGAAGTTGCGACAGGGGGCGCGCGTCTCAAAAACATTCAGTACTTC
CDR3: CSVEVATGGARLKNIQYF
V: TRBV29-1
D: TRBD1
size: few
J: TRBJ2-4

DNA: TGTGCCAGCAGCCGGAAGGTGAACACTGAAGCTTTCTTT
CDR3: CASSRKVNTEAFF
V: TRBV14
D: NA
size: few
J: TRBJ1-1

DNA: TGTGCCAGCAGTTACGGACAGGGGGCCCTACGGGCCACAGATACGCAGTATTTT
CDR3: CASSYGQGALRATDTQYF
V: TRBV6-2/TRBV6-3
D: TRBD1
size: many
J: TRBJ2-3

DNA: TGTGCCAGCAGCTTAGGACTGAGCTTATACGAGCAGTACTTC
CDR3: CASSLGLSLYEQYF
V: TRBV5-4
D: NA
size: few
J: TRBJ2-7

DNA: TGTGCCAGCAGCACGGGCACAGATACGCAGTATTTT
CDR3: CASSTGTDTQYF
V: TRBV12-3/TRBV12-4
D: NA
size: NA
J: TRBJ2-3

DNA: TGTGCCAGCAGCTGGGACAGGAACACTGAAGCTTTCTTT
CDR3: CASSWDRNTEAFF
V: TRBV7-9
D: TRBD1
size: NA
J: TRBJ1-1

DNA: TGCAGCGTCACTAGCGGGAGGCTCACCGGGGAGCTGTTTTTT
CDR3: CSVTSGRLTGELFF
V: TRBV29-1
D: TRBD2
size: few
J: TRBJ2-2

DNA: TGTGCCAGCAGCTTAGTTCAGGACAGATGGTTGGCCAAAAACATTCAGTACTTC
CDR3: CASSLVQDRWLAKNIQYF
V: TRBV7-9
D: NA
size: many
J: TRBJ2-4

DNA: TGTGCCAGCAGCGCCCTCATCGCTAGCACAGATACGCAGTATTTT
CDR3: CASSALIASTDTQYF
V: TRBV9
D: NA
size: few
J: TRBJ2-3

DNA: TGTGCCAGCAGCTTAGCCCCGGGACTACCCTCTGGGGCCAACGTCCTGACTTTC
CDR3: CASSLAPGLPSGANVLTF
V: TRBV7-6
D: TRBD2
size: NA
J: TRBJ2-6

DNA: TGTGCCAGCACCCGGGGGGCCTCTGGGGCCAACGTCCTGACTTTC
CDR3: CASTRGASGANVLTF
V: TRBV12-3/TRBV12-4
D: NA
size: many
J: TRBJ2-6

DNA: TGTGCCAGCAGCGTAGGCACAACAGATACGCAGTATTTT
CDR3: CASSVGTTDTQYF
V: TRBV9
D: NA
size: many
J: TRBJ2-3

DNA: TGTGCCAGCAGCCCATTCAGGGCGAACACTGAAGCTTTCTTT
CDR3: CASSPFRANTEAFF
V: TRBV7-9
D: NA
size: NA
J: TRBJ1-1

DNA: TGCAGTGCTATACCCCTCCCCGGGGGCGGCGAGACCCAGTACTTC
CDR3: CSAIPLPGGGETQYF
V: TRBV20-1
D: NA
size: NA
J: TRBJ2-5

DNA: TGTGCCAGCAGCCGGGGACTAGCGATAGATACAGATACGCAGTATTTT
CDR3: CASSRGLAIDTDTQYF
V: TRBV5-8
D: TRBD2
size: many
J: TRBJ2-3

DNA: TGCAGTGCTGGGAGCTTTGGGGCAGATCAGCCCCAGCATTTT
CDR3: CSAGSFGADQPQHF
V: TRBV20-1
D: NA
size: NA
J: TRBJ1-5

DNA: TGTGCCAGCAGTTTCTCAGGGATGCTTGGCTACACCTTC
CDR3: CASSFSGMLGYTF
V: TRBV12-3/TRBV12-4
D: NA
size: NA
J: TRBJ1-2

DNA: TGTGCCAGCAGCCCCCGACCTCTAGGAAACTCCTACAATGAGCAGTTCTTC
CDR3: CASSPRPLGNSYNEQFF
V: TRBV7-8
D: NA
size: few
J: TRBJ2-1

DNA: TGTGCCAGCAGTATACAGGGGATTAGCACAGATACGCAGTATTTT
CDR3: CASSIQGISTDTQYF
V: TRBV12-3/TRBV12-4
D: TRBD1
size: few
J: TRBJ2-3

DNA: TGTGCCAGCAGCTCCGCGGGACTAGCGGGCAAAGAGACCCAGTACTTC
CDR3: CASSSAGLAGKETQYF
V: TRBV7-2
D: TRBD2
size: few
J: TRBJ2-5

DNA: TGTGCCAGCGACCTGTGGTCAGGCGATGAGCAGTTCTTC
CDR3: CASDLWSGDEQFF
V: TRBV7-9
D: NA
size: few
J: TRBJ2-1

DNA: TGCAGCGTTGAGGGCAGGGGACCCTACGAGCAGTACTTC
CDR3: CSVEGRGPYEQYF
V: TRBV29-1
D: NA
size: few
J: TRBJ2-7

DNA: TGTGCCAGCAGCCAGAGGAGTAACACCGGGGAGCTGTTTTTT
CDR3: CASSQRSNTGELFF
V: TRBV9
D: NA
size: NA
J: TRBJ2-2

DNA: TGCAGTGCTAGTCGAGCGGGGGGCAACACCGGGGAGCTGTTTTTT
CDR3: CSASRAGGNTGELFF
V: TRBV20-1
D: TRBD2
size: NA
J: TRBJ2-2

DNA: TGCAGTGCTCCGATGTGGGTCAACACCGGGGAGCTGTTTTTT
CDR3: CSAPMWVNTGELFF
V: TRBV20-1
D: NA
size: NA
J: TRBJ2-2

DNA: TGTGCCAGCAGCTTAAGAGCCGGCTCCTACAATGAGCAGTTCTTC
CDR3: CASSLRAGSYNEQFF
V: TRBV7-3
D: NA
size: NA
J: TRBJ2-1

DNA: TGTGCCAGCAGCCAAGATCAAAGGATTAGCGGGGGGCAAGAGACCCAGTACTTC
CDR3: CASSQDQRISGGQETQYF
V: TRBV4-2
D: TRBD2
size: many
J: TRBJ2-5

DNA: TGTGCCAGCAGTTACCTACGGGATGCCACCGGGGAGCTGTTTTTT
CDR3: CASSYLRDATGELFF
V: TRBV6-5
D: NA
size: NA
J: TRBJ2-2

DNA: TGTGCCAGCAGCTCAGCCGGGACTAGCGGGACCGTGCAGTACTTC
CDR3: CASSSAGTSGTVQYF
V: TRBV7-9
D: TRBD2
size: NA
J: TRBJ2-7

DNA: TGCGCCAGCAGGTTTCTAGCGGGGACAGATACGCAGTATTTT
CDR3: CASRFLAGTDTQYF
V: TRBV5-1
D: TRBD2
size: NA
J: TRBJ2-3

DNA: TGTGCCAGCAACCCTCGTAGGGGGCAAGAGACCCAGTACTTC
CDR3: CASNPRRGQETQYF
V: TRBV28
D: NA
size: few
J: TRBJ2-5

DNA: TGTGCCAGCAGCCCGATCGGACAGGGCTCCTACGAGCAGTACTTC
CDR3: CASSPIGQGSYEQYF
V: TRBV7-9
D: TRBD1
size: many
J: TRBJ2-7

DNA: TGCGCCAGCAGTACGAAGACAGCACCTGGGGCCAACGTCCTGACTTTC
CDR3: CASSTKTAPGANVLTF
V: TRBV10-2
D: NA
size: NA
J: TRBJ2-6

DNA: TGCAGTGCTAGGTCGCGACTGAGCGGATACGAGCAGTACTTC
CDR3: CSARSRLSGYEQYF
V: TRBV20-1
D: NA
size: NA
J: TRBJ2-7

DNA: TGTGCCAGCAGGTGGGGACAGAACACTGAAGCTTTCTTT
CDR3: CASRWGQNTEAFF
V: TRBV7-2
D: NA
size: few
J: TRBJ1-1

DNA: TGTGCCAGCAGTTATACAGTTCTCGGGGCCAACGTCCTGACTTTC
CDR3: CASSYTVLGANVLTF
V: TRBV27
D: NA
size: few
J: TRBJ2-6

DNA: TGTGCCAGCTCACCGAGGGACACTTGGTTTGAAGCTTTCTTT
CDR3: CASSPRDTWFEAFF
V: TRBV18
D: NA
size: many
J: TRBJ1-1

DNA: TGTGCCAGCAGTGAGGGGAGCATGAACACTGAAGCTTTCTTT
CDR3: CASSEGSMNTEAFF
V: TRBV6-1
D: NA
size: few
J: TRBJ1-1

DNA: TGTGCCAGCAGCCCCGACCCCGGACAGGGACTGGAGACCCAGTACTTC
CDR3: CASSPDPGQGLETQYF
V: TRBV3-1
D: TRBD1
size: NA
J: TRBJ2-5

DNA: TGTGCCAGCAGGTCCCCGGCGGCTGAAGCTTTCTTT
CDR3: CASRSPAAEAFF
V: TRBV28
D: NA
size: NA
J: TRBJ1-1

DNA: TGCAGTGCTAGAGGGCAGGGGGCGCAGCCCCAGCATTTT
CDR3: CSARGQGAQPQHF
V: TRBV20-1
D: TRBD1
size: few
J: TRBJ1-5

DNA: TGTGTCAGCTCACTTACGACTAGTTCTGAAGCCGAGCAGTACTTC
CDR3: CVSSLTTSSEAEQYF
V: TRBV18
D: NA
size: NA
J: TRBJ2-7

DNA: TGTGCCAGCAGCACCCAGAGCGGCTACACCTTC
CDR3: CASSTQSGYTF
V: TRBV6-6
D: NA
size: many
J: TRBJ1-2

DNA: TGTGCCAGCAGCAAATTCGCAGGGAATGAGCAGTTCTTC
CDR3: CASSKFAGNEQFF
V: TRBV21-1
D: NA
size: few
J: TRBJ2-1